Given below is one T cell receptor (beta chain) in context. The antigen remains unidentified. The sample originates from a study of Ad26.COV2.S vaccination and SARS-CoV-2 variants. Overall study context: In the study, Ad26.COV2.S was injected intramuscularly once, or twice 56 days apart. Notes on the study in general: Among vaccine recipients, spike-specific TCR breadth exceeded that of placebo recipients.

The CDR3 loop spans 19 amino acids. Germline V gives CDR1 MRHNA, CDR2 SNTAGT. V shed 9 bases, J shed 2 bases, and the junction held 22 bases outside the gene matches. Assay: immunoSEQ multiplex PCR; the TCRdb copy retains only in-frame clones and omits some. The table shows roughly 500,000 clones, with roughly 87% occurring only once. Treatment defined: 15 to 20 received Ad26.COV2.S at low or high dose, single or two shots; five or six received placebo; per-sample allocation not given. Material that was analyzed had been drawn on day 63 after the first vaccine or placebo injection. This sequence was found in a person between 18 and 65 years old who received the Ad26.COV2.S COVID-19 vaccine or a placebo. The gene calls are TRBV6-4 and TRBJ1-5, with 7 bases that match TRBD1. The material sequenced was peripheral blood, taken in a trial of Ad26.COV2.S vaccine versus placebo. CDR3: CARTFYDRDTLGGNQPQHF. As DNA, the CDR3 is TGTGCCAGGACGTTTTATGACAGGGATACCCTCGGGGGCAATCAGCCCCAGCATTTT.